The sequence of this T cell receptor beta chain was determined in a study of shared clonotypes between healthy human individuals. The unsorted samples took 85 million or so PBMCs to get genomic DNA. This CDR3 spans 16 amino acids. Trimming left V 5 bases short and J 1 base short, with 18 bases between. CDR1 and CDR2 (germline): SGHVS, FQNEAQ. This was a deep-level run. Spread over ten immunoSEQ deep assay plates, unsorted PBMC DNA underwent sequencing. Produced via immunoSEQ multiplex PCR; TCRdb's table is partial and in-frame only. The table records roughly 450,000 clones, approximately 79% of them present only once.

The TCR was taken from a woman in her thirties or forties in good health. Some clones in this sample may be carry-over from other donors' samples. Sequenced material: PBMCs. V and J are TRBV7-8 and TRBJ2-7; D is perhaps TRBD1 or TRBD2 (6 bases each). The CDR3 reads CASSRSGAGASYEQYF. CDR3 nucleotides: TGTGCCAGCAGCCGATCGGGGGCAGGGGCATCCTACGAGCAGTACTTC.